The 30 T cell receptor beta chains below come from one sample, sequenced in a study of blood T cells in healthy people across ages. It was with a sample-barcoded 5' primer and a J-beta primer mix that a second PCR of about 7 to 12 cycles was run. In TCRdb, the 5' RACE reads were re-called with MiXCR into one record per CDR3 protein. The table lists over 1,200,000 distinct CDR3 sequences, approximately 59% of them singletons. Input material: blood. The source is a man between 18 and 29 years old in good health.

The CDR3 DNA reads TGTGCCAGCAGCCAAGATCTAGCGTCGGACACCGGGGAGCTGTTTTTT. Protein: CASSQDLASDTGELFF. This chain links TRBV4-2 with TRBJ2-2; possible D gene TRBD2, 6 bases. Germline assignment: CDR1 LGHNA and CDR2 YNFKEQ. The CDR3 consists of 16 residues. V lost 0 bases to trimming and J lost 3 bases, with 11 bases between them.

This clonotype was detected once. V is TRBV6-2 or TRBV6-3 and J is TRBJ2-7, with TRBD1 matching 7 bases. TRBJ2-5 matches the DNA end more closely, so the J call is doubtful. CDR1 is MNHEY and CDR2 is SVGEGT in the germline V gene. CDR3 length: 13 residues. This CDR3 is CASSFDREKTQYF. CDR3 coding DNA: TGTGCCAGCAGTTTCGACAGGGAAAAGACCCAGTACTTC.

This chain connects TRBV2 to TRBJ2-5; a possible D gene is TRBD1 (5 bases). Near its end, the DNA agrees better with TRBJ2-7, so the J call may be wrong. Germline lookup yields CDR1 SNHLY and CDR2 FYNNEI. The CDR3 has 12 residues. The CDR3 sequence: CASSADSAEQYF. The DNA for the CDR3 is TGTGCCAGCAGTGCAGACAGTGCCGAGCAGTACTTC.

This rearrangement joins TRBV2 to TRBJ2-7; 9 positions match TRBD1. This CDR3 is 15 amino acids long. Trimming cost V 3 bases and J 7 bases; bases outside gene matches: 10. From germline, CDR1 is SNHLY and CDR2 FYNNEI. The CDR3 reads CASSDVGTGSPEQYF. The CDR3 region has the DNA TGTGCCAGCAGTGATGTCGGGACAGGGAGCCCGGAGCAGTACTTC.

This clonotype appeared many times. The chain combines TRBV12-3 or TRBV12-4 with TRBJ2-3; 11 positions match TRBD2. Trimming at V came to 5 bases and at J to 0 bases, leaving 4 bases not matched to a gene. CDR3 length: 16 amino acids. The CDR3 here is CASSTTSGGSTDTQYF. The CDR3 DNA reads TGTGCCAGCAGTACCACTAGCGGGGGTAGCACAGATACGCAGTATTTT.

This rearrangement joins TRBV6-5 to TRBJ2-5, with TRBD2 matching over 10 bases. This CDR3 is 15 amino acids long. Trimming cost V 6 bases and J 1 base; bases outside gene matches: 5. The germline V gene encodes CDR1 MNHEY and CDR2 SVGAGI. CDR3 sequence (DNA): TGTGCCAGCAGAGCTAGCGGGGGTCCCCAAGAGACCCAGTACTTC. Translated: CASRASGGPQETQYF.

This sequence joins TRBV21-1 and TRBJ2-4; the table's D call, TRBD2, has no DNA check behind it. TRBV21-1 is a pseudogene segment. The CDR3 loop spans 17 amino acids. In nucleotides, the CDR3 is TGTGCCAGCACCCAAAGTCCAGCGACCGCTTACAAAAACATTCAGTACTTC. Amino acid sequence: CASTQSPATAYKNIQYF.

The sample holds a few counts of this clonotype. The chain recombines TRBV29-1 with TRBJ2-7; perhaps TRBD1 as D (5 bases). The CDR3 is 12 amino acids. Germline CDR1 and CDR2: SQVTM and ANQGSEA. Trimming took off 1 base at V and 5 bases at J, with 9 bases between the two ends. CDR3 region: CSVEAGIDEQYF. In DNA form, the CDR3 reads TGCAGCGTTGAAGCAGGGATCGACGAGCAGTACTTC.

This clonotype was seen a few times. V usage is TRBV7-9 and J usage is TRBJ2-3; 9 bases align to TRBD2. The CDR3 consists of 18 residues. J gave up 3 bases and V 5 bases, and 15 bases lay outside the gene matches. CDR1 is SEHNR, CDR2 FQNEAQ, per germline (reference sequence). The CDR3 spells CASSPPRGAGGGTDTQYF. The CDR3 coding sequence is TGTGCCAGCAGCCCACCCCGGGGAGCGGGAGGCGGTACAGATACGCAGTATTTT.

The rearrangement links TRBV6-1 to TRBJ2-4; D uncertain. Near its end, the DNA agrees better with TRBJ2-7, so the J call may be wrong. Germline V CDR1 and CDR2: MNHNS, SASEGT. This CDR3 region has 14 residues. The CDR3 loop reads CASSESRPRYEQYF. CDR3 coding DNA: TGTGCCAGCAGTGAGAGCCGTCCACGCTACGAGCAGTACTTC.

This clonotype was counted between two and nine times. The chain has TRBV30 and TRBJ1-1, with D hard to call. The CDR3 contains 11 residues. Germline V lookup: CDR1 GTSNPN, CDR2 SVGIG (reference sequence). V gave up 4 bases and J gave up 3 bases, with 6 bases separating them. The CDR3 here is CAWISDTEAFF. The DNA of the CDR3 is TGTGCCTGGATTTCCGACACTGAAGCTTTCTTT.

J is TRBJ2-1 and V is TRBV4-3; TRBD1 agrees at 12 bases. This CDR3 comprises 17 residues. Germline trimming cut 0 bases from V and 10 bases from J; bases unmatched to any gene: 10. Germline values: CDR1 LGHNA, CDR2 YSLEER. CDR3 in DNA: TGCGCCAGCAGCCAAGATCCCCCGGGACAGGGGGCAGGGGAGCAGTTCTTC. This codes for CASSQDPPGQGAGEQFF.

V usage is TRBV3-1 and J usage is TRBJ2-3; D may be TRBD2 (6 bases). Germline CDR1 is LGHDT and CDR2 is YNNKEL (reference sequence). The V and J ends lost 1 base and 2 bases respectively, with 7 bases between them. This CDR3 comprises 14 residues. In DNA form, the CDR3 reads TGTGCCAGCAGCCAAGGGACTAACACAGATACGCAGTATTTT. It specifies CASSQGTNTDTQYF.

The chain combines TRBV4-3 with TRBJ2-1; D not resolved. CDR1 is LGHNA and CDR2 is YSLEER in the germline V gene. V gave up 0 bases and J gave up 4 bases, with 10 bases separating them. The CDR3 has 15 amino acids. CDR3 loop: CASSQDLDNYNEQFF. The CDR3 region has the DNA TGCGCCAGCAGCCAAGATCTCGACAATTACAATGAGCAGTTCTTC.

The sample holds one count of this clonotype. The V and J genes are TRBV20-1 and TRBJ2-5; TRBD2 agrees at 10 bases. The DNA end lines up better with TRBJ2-7; the J call may be wrong. The CDR3 is made up of 15 amino acids. The germline V gene has CDR1 DFQATT and CDR2 SNEGSKA (reference sequence). DNA for the CDR3: TGCAGTGCTAGAGATATGGGTAGCGGGAGGTACGAGCAGTACTTC. Translating it yields CSARDMGSGRYEQYF.

The V call is TRBV6-5, the J call TRBJ2-7; the match to TRBD1 covers 8 bases. Unmatched junction bases numbered 8, after V lost 6 bases and J lost 4 bases. CDR1 and CDR2 (germline): MNHEY, SVGAGI. The CDR3 spans 14 residues. CDR3 in DNA: TGTGCCAGCAGGATGGACAGGGAGAAGTACGAGCAGTACTTC. Its protein is CASRMDREKYEQYF.

The chain employs TRBV4-3 and TRBJ2-5; D is unresolved. The J call could be wrong; TRBJ2-7 is a better fit for the DNA end. This CDR3 contains 12 residues. Germline V gives CDR1 LGHNA, CDR2 YSLEER. The CDR3 coding sequence is TGCGCCAGCGGGAACAGTGTGAACGAGCAGTACTTC. Its translation is CASGNSVNEQYF.

This clonotype was seen a few times. The chain has TRBV29-1 and TRBJ1-1; D unclear. The CDR3 is 13 amino acids. CDR1 and CDR2 (germline): SQVTM, ANQGSEA. V lost 4 bases and J lost 1, with 10 bases in between. The CDR3, as DNA: TGCAGCGTTGCCGGAACATCGAACACTGAAGCTTTCTTT. Amino acid sequence: CSVAGTSNTEAFF.

A few counts support this clonotype. This rearrangement joins TRBV27 to TRBJ2-5; D gene ambiguous. The J call could be wrong; TRBJ2-7 is a better fit for the DNA end. CDR1 is MNHEY, CDR2 SMNVEV, per germline (reference sequence). The CDR3 is made up of 12 amino acids. The CDR3: CASSPHRSEQYF. In DNA form, the CDR3 reads TGTGCCAGCAGTCCCCATAGGTCCGAGCAGTACTTC.

The chain has TRBV29-1 and TRBJ2-2; perhaps TRBD1 as D (6 bases). Per the germline V gene, CDR1 is SQVTM and CDR2 is ANQGSEA. This CDR3 is 13 amino acids long. Trimming shortened V by 6 bases and J by 1 base, and 9 bases separated the two germline ends. CDR3 nucleotides: TGCAGCGTACCGGACAGGAACACCGGGGAGCTGTTTTTT. Residues: CSVPDRNTGELFF.

A few counts support this clonotype. The genes are TRBV7-8 and TRBJ2-4; 7 nucleotides match TRBD1. From germline, CDR1 is SGHVS and CDR2 FQNEAQ. The CDR3 spans 18 residues. V lost 5 bases, J lost 0 bases, and 13 bases stayed unmatched. The CDR3 here is CASSPAMRTGLAKNIQYF. CDR3 DNA sequence: TGTGCCAGCAGCCCAGCGATGCGGACAGGTCTAGCCAAAAACATTCAGTACTTC.

This clonotype occurred a few times. This chain uses TRBV7-9 with TRBJ2-7; D is possibly TRBD1 or TRBD2 (5 bases each). Trimming left V 8 bases short and J 10 bases short, with 15 bases between. CDR3 length equals 11 residues. Germline loops: CDR1 SEHNR, CDR2 FQNEAQ (reference sequence). DNA of the CDR3: TGTGCCAGCGTGGGACCCCTTACCCAGTACTTC. Protein: CASVGPLTQYF.

J is TRBJ1-2 and V is TRBV21-1; TRBD1, the table's D call, was not compared with the DNA. TRBV21-1 is a known pseudogene. CDR3 length: 15 amino acids. CDR3 DNA: TGTGCCAGCAGCCCTTGGCGGACAGGGCCAGAAGGCTACACCTTC. Translated, it gives CASSPWRTGPEGYTF.

This clonotype came up once. The V and J genes are TRBV12-3 or TRBV12-4 and TRBJ2-7; 8 bases line up with TRBD1. The CDR3 consists of 12 residues. Trimming removed 1 base from V and 12 bases from J; junction bases left unmatched: 5. CDR3 loop: CASSLGGRGPYF. CDR3 DNA: TGTGCCAGCAGTTTAGGCGGCAGGGGGCCGTACTTC.

The V gene is TRBV6-5, the J gene TRBJ2-5; 8 nucleotides match TRBD2. J gave up 1 base and V 8 bases, and 9 bases lay outside the gene matches. The CDR3 has 15 residues. Germline CDR1 reads MNHEY; CDR2 reads SVGAGI. The CDR3 DNA follows: TGTGCCAGCTCCTTCGGGGGGGGACTCCAAGAGACCCAGTACTTC. Translating it yields CASSFGGGLQETQYF.

The table lists this clonotype with a few counts. V is TRBV7-9 and J is TRBJ1-1; tentative D call: TRBD1 (6 bases). Trimming cost V 4 bases and J 8 bases, with 14 bases left between them. Germline assignment: CDR1 SEHNR and CDR2 FQNEAQ (reference sequence). The CDR3 spans 13 residues. CDR3 coding DNA: TGTGCCAGCAGCTCTCCCTGGGGACAAGAAGCTTTCTTT. It codes for CASSSPWGQEAFF.

The chain combines TRBV27 with TRBJ1-1; D is uncertain. Germline V gives CDR1 MNHEY, CDR2 SMNVEV (reference sequence). This CDR3 has 15 amino acids. V gave up 1 base and J gave up 3 bases, with 12 bases separating them. The CDR3 DNA is TGTGCCAGCAGTTTATATTCCGGGTTTTACACTGAAGCTTTCTTT. Residues: CASSLYSGFYTEAFF.

The chain combines TRBV3-1 with TRBJ2-7; maybe TRBD2 (5 bases). Deletions cut 0 bases from V and 0 bases from J, with 12 bases between. Looked up from germline, CDR1 is LGHDT and CDR2 is YNNKEL (reference sequence). There are 16 residues in the CDR3. The CDR3 sequence: CASSQDIGRVSYEQYF. CDR3 sequence (DNA): TGTGCCAGCAGCCAAGATATAGGGCGGGTCTCCTACGAGCAGTACTTC.

The chain has TRBV24-1 and TRBJ2-1, with unresolved D. From germline, CDR1 is KGHDR and CDR2 SFDVKD. CDR3 length equals 11 residues. Trimming took off 3 bases at V and 10 bases at J, with 6 bases between the two ends. CDR3 sequence: CATSDIGEQFF. For the CDR3, the DNA is TGTGCCACCAGTGATATAGGGGAGCAGTTCTTC.

This clonotype was detected only once. The rearrangement joins TRBV10-1 to TRBJ2-1; D possibly corresponds to TRBD2 (6 bases). V was clipped by 2 bases and J by 10 bases, with 18 bases between them. The CDR3 length is 15 residues. Germline-derived CDR1 and CDR2 are WNHNN and SYGVQD (reference sequence). Written as DNA, the CDR3 is TGCGCCAGCAGTGAGAAGGGGACTCCCCCCTACGAGCAGTTCTTC. This encodes CASSEKGTPPYEQFF.